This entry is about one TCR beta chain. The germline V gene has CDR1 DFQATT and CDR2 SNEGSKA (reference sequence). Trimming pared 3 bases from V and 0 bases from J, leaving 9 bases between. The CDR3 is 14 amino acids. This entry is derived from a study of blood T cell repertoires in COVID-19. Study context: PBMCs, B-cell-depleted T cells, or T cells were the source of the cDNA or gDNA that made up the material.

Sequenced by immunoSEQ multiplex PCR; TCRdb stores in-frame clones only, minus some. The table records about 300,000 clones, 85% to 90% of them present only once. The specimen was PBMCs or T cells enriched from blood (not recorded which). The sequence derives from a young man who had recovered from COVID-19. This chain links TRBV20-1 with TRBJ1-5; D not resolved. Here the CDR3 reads CSASAVNSNQPQHF. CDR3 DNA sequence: TGCAGTGCTAGTGCAGTGAATAGCAATCAGCCCCAGCATTTT.